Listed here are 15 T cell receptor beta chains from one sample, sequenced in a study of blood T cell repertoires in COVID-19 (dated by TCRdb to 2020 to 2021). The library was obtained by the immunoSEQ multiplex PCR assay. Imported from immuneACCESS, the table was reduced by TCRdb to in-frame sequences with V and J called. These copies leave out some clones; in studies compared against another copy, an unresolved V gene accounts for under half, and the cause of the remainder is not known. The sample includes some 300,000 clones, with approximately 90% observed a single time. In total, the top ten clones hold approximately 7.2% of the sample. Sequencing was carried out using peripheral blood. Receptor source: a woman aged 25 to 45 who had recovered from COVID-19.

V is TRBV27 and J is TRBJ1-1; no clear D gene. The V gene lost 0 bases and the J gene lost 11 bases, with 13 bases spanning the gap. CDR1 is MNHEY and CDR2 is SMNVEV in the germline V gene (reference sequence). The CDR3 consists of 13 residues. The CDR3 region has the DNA TGTGCCAGCAGTTTATCGTGGGCCTATGGGGCTTTCTTT. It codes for CASSLSWAYGAFF.

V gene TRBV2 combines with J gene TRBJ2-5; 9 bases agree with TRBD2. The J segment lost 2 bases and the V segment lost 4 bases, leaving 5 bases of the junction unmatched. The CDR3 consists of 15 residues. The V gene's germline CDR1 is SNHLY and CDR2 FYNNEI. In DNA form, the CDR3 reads TGTGCCAGCAGTGGGGAGGCGGGGGGGCAAGAGACCCAGTACTTC. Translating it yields CASSGEAGGQETQYF.

In DNA form, the CDR3 reads TGTGCCAGTAAGGGACAGGGAAATACTGGGGCCAACGTCCTGACTTTC. Protein sequence: CASKGQGNTGANVLTF. The chain links TRBV19 to TRBJ2-6, with TRBD1 matching over 9 bases. This CDR3 region has 16 residues. Germline V gene lookup returns CDR1 LNHDA and CDR2 SQIVND (reference sequence). The V and J ends lost 7 bases and 2 bases, in that order; junction bases with no gene match: 6.

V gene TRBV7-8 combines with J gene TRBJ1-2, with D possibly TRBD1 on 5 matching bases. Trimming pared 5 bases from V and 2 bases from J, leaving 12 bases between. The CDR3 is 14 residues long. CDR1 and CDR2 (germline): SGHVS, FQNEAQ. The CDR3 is CASSPPGGNYGYTF. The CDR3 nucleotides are TGTGCCAGCAGCCCTCCTGGGGGGAACTATGGCTACACCTTC.

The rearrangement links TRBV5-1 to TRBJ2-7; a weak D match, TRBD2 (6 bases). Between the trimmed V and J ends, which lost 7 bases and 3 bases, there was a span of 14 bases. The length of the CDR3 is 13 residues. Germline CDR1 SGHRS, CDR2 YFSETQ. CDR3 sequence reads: CASGKGLIYEQYF. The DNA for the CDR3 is TGCGCCAGCGGCAAAGGACTAATCTACGAGCAGTACTTC.

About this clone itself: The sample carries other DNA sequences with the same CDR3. The CDR3 DNA reads TGTGCCACCAGTCCCACGACAGGGAGCTATGGCTACACCTTC. Its translation is CATSPTTGSYGYTF. This chain links TRBV24-1 with TRBJ1-2, with 7 bases aligning to TRBD1. The CDR3 has 14 amino acids. Germline V gives CDR1 KGHDR, CDR2 SFDVKD. The junction had 7 bases not matched to a gene; V was cut back by 6 bases and J by 4 bases.

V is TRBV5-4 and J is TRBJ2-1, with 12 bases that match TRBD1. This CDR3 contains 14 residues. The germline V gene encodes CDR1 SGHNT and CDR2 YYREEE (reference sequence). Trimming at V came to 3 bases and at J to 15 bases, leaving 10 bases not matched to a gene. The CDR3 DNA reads TGTGCCAGCAGCTCGGGCCGGGACAGGGGGCAATTGTTCTTC. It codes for CASSSGRDRGQLFF.

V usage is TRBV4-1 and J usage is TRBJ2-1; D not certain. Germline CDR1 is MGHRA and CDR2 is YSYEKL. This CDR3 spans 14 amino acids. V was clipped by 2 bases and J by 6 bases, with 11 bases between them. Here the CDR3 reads CASSQTTLGNEQFF. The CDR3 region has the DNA TGCGCCAGCAGCCAAACTACCCTGGGCAATGAGCAGTTCTTC.

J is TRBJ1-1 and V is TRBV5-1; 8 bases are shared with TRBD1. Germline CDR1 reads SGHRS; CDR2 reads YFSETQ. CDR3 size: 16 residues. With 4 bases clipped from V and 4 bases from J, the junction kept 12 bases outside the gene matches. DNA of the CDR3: TGCGCCAGCAGCCCAACCGCCGGACAGGGTATCACTGAAGCTTTCTTT. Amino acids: CASSPTAGQGITEAFF.

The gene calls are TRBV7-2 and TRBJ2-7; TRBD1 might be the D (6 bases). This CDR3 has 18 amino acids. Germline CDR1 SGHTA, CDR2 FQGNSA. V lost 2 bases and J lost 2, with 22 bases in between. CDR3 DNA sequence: TGTGCCAGCAGCTTAATCCGACCACAGGGACCTACCCCCTACGAGCAGTACTTC. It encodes CASSLIRPQGPTPYEQYF.

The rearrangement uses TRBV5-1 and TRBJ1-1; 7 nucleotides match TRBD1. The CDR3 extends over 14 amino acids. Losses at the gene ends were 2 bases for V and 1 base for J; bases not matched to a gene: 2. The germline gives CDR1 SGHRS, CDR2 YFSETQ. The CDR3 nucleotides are TGCGCCAGCAGCTTAGGGGGCTCGAACACTGAAGCTTTCTTT. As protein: CASSLGGSNTEAFF. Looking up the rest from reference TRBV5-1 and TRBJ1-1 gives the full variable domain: KAGVTQTPRYLIKTRGQQVTLSCSPISGHRSVSWYQQTPGQGLQFLFEYFSETQRNKGNFPGRFSGRQFSNSRSEMNVSTLELGDSALYLCASSLGGSNTEAFFGQGTRLTVV.

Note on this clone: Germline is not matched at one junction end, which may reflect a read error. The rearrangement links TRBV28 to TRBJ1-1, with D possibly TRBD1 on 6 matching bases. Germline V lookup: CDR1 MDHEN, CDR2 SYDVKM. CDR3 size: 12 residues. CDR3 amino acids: CASSLLGHETFF. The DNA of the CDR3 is TGTGCCAGCAGTTTATTGGGACATGAAACTTTCTTT. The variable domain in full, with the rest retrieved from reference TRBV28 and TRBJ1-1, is DVKVTQSSRYLVKRTGEKVFLECVQDMDHENMFWYRQDPGLGLRLIYFSYDVKMKEKGDIPEGYSVSREKKERFSLILESASTNQTSMYLCASSLLGHETFFGQGTRLTVV.

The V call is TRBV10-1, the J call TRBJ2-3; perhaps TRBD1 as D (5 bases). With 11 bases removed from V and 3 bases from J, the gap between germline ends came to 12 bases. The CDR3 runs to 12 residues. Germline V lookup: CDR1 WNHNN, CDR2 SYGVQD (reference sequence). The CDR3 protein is CAGHSGTDTQYF. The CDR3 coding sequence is TGCGCCGGACACTCAGGGACAGATACGCAGTATTTT.

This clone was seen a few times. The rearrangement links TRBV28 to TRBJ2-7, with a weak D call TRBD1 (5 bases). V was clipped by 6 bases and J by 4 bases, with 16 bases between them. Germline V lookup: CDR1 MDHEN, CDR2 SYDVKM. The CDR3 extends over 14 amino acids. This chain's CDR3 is CASRYDSLNYEQYF. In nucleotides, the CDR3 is TGTGCCAGCAGATACGACAGTTTAAATTACGAGCAGTACTTC.

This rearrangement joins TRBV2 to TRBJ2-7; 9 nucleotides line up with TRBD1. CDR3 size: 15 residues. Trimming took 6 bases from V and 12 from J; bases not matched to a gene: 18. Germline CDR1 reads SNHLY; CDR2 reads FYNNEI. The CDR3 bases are TGTGCCAGCAGCTGGGACAGGGTTGTATCGGGCGCTCTGTACTTC. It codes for CASSWDRVVSGALYF.